This TCR beta chain is from a study of radiation and T cells in renal cell carcinoma. Study in general: Nephrectomy followed 15 Gy stereotactic body radiation by 4 weeks.

Study-level findings and limits: Top tumor clonotypes rose in blood 2 weeks post-radiation, then contracted.

Data came from immunoSEQ multiplex PCR; TCRdb stores just in-frame clones and leaves some out. The table lists roughly 100,000 clones, 70% to 90% of them singletons. Details on this clone: No antigen is known for it.

Time point reported: baseline pretreatment blood. As to treatment: 15 Gy SBRT to primary tumor, nephrectomy 4 weeks later. Serial blood draws occurred at baseline and 2 and 4 weeks post-SBRT. Clear cell pathology was present in this patient's renal cell carcinoma. In germline, CDR1 is LGHNA, CDR2 YSLEER. The length of the CDR3 is 17 residues. Unmatched junction bases numbered 8, after V lost 2 bases and J lost 3 bases. The J gene is TRBJ2-1, the V gene TRBV4-3; TRBD1 agrees at 9 bases. This receptor was taken from a man in his forties or fifties with renal cell carcinoma. The material was blood, obtained from a patient whose treatment included radiotherapy and nephrectomy. The CDR3 sequence is CASSQSPQGAGYNEQFF. In DNA form, the CDR3 reads TGCGCCAGCAGCCAATCTCCACAGGGGGCAGGCTACAATGAGCAGTTCTTC.